One sample yielded the 18 T cell receptor beta chains listed below, sequenced in a study of shared clonotypes between healthy human individuals. TCRdb's copy holds only in-frame clones and misses some; the assay was immunoSEQ multiplex PCR. The sample carries 1.4 million to 1.5 million clones, about 96% recorded once. Sequenced input: naive CD4+ T cells sorted from blood. The subset denotes: CD45RA+ positively selected. The source is a man aged 25-45 years in good health.

The chain uses TRBV5-6 and TRBJ2-7; 11 positions agree with TRBD2. Germline V lookup: CDR1 SGHDT, CDR2 YYEEEE. The trim removed 1 base at V and 2 bases at J, leaving 11 bases unmatched. This CDR3 contains 18 residues. CDR3 in amino acids: CASSLSSGRFRDPYEQYF. CDR3 in DNA: TGTGCCAGCAGCTTGTCTAGCGGGAGGTTCCGGGACCCCTACGAGCAGTACTTC.

The chain couples TRBV5-5 to TRBJ2-2, with TRBD2 identical over 16 bases. Germline V gene sequence: CDR1 SGHKS, CDR2 YYEKEE (reference sequence). The CDR3 has 20 residues. Losses at the gene ends were 0 bases for V and 1 base for J; bases not matched to a gene: 6. The CDR3 region is CASSLAGTSGRALNTGELFF. The CDR3 DNA reads TGTGCCAGCAGCTTGGCAGGGACTAGCGGGAGGGCCTTGAACACCGGGGAGCTGTTTTTT.

The J gene is TRBJ2-6, the V gene TRBV5-4; D is uncertain. V was trimmed by 4 bases and J by 3 bases, leaving 14 bases between them. Germline V CDR1 and CDR2: SGHNT, YYREEE (reference sequence). The CDR3 is 16 residues long. CDR3 residues: CASSTLVGFGANVLTF. CDR3 coding DNA: TGTGCCAGCAGCACGTTAGTAGGCTTTGGGGCCAACGTCCTGACTTTC.

A remark on this clone: The same CDR3 also results from other DNA sequences found in this sample. V is TRBV18 and J is TRBJ2-5, with 9 nucleotides matching TRBD1. CDR3 size: 14 residues. V was clipped by 3 bases and J by 5 bases; unmatched bases: 4. The germline CDR1 and CDR2 sequences are KGHSH and LQKENI. CDR3 sequence (DNA): TGTGCCAGCTCACCCCTACAGGGGGCGGAGACCCAGTACTTC. Translated, it gives CASSPLQGAETQYF.

This clone was seen many times. Other nucleotide sequences from this sample produce the same CDR3. J is TRBJ2-5 and V is TRBV18, with no clear D. CDR1 is KGHSH, CDR2 LQKENI, per germline. The CDR3 is made up of 11 amino acids. The V end lost 2 bases, the J end lost 4 bases, and 2 bases lay between the germline ends. CDR3 sequence: CASSPGETQYF. In DNA, the CDR3 is TGTGCCAGCTCACCAGGAGAGACCCAGTACTTC.

The chain is built from TRBV14 and TRBJ2-7; D gene uncertain. Germline V CDR1 and CDR2: SGHDN, FVKESK. V was pared by 5 bases and J by 9 bases, with 17 bases between. The CDR3 is 13 amino acids. CDR3: CASSNSWNTGQYF. The CDR3 DNA reads TGTGCCAGCAGCAACTCCTGGAACACGGGGCAGTACTTC.

This clone was seen just once. The chain recombines TRBV28 with TRBJ2-7; D gene unclear. Trimming shortened V by 6 bases and J by 4 bases, and 13 bases separated the two germline ends. The CDR3 sequence is 13 residues long. The germline gives CDR1 MDHEN, CDR2 SYDVKM. CDR3 amino acids: CASSISPAYEQYF. The CDR3, as DNA: TGTGCCAGCAGCATTTCCCCGGCGTACGAGCAGTACTTC.

The chain couples TRBV10-2 to TRBJ1-1; D call uncertain. Germline V gene sequence: CDR1 WSHSY, CDR2 SAAADI. The CDR3 totals 13 residues. V was clipped by 3 bases and J by 4 bases, with 9 bases between them. In nucleotides, the CDR3 is TGCGCCAGCAGTGATTGGGATGGCACTGAAGCTTTCTTT. Protein sequence: CASSDWDGTEAFF.

The chain employs TRBV6-6 and TRBJ2-5, with 10 bases matching TRBD2. This CDR3 has 15 residues. CDR1 and CDR2 (germline): MNHNY, SVGAGI (reference sequence). V was pared by 6 bases and J by 4 bases, with 8 bases of the junction left unmatched. This chain's CDR3 is CASRSSSGSGETQYF. The CDR3 DNA follows: TGTGCCAGCAGGTCTTCTAGCGGGAGCGGAGAGACCCAGTACTTC.

The chain uses TRBV9 and TRBJ2-5; weak D call: TRBD1 (6 bases). The CDR3 consists of 13 residues. Trimming left V 7 bases short and J 1 base short, with 11 bases between. The germline CDR1 and CDR2 sequences are SGDLS and YYNGEE. CDR3 nucleotides: TGTGCCAGCGGCAGGGGTATCCAAGAGACCCAGTACTTC. Translation: CASGRGIQETQYF. The entire variable domain, with the rest obtained from reference TRBV9 and TRBJ2-5, is as follows: DSGVTQTPKHLITATGQRVTLRCSPRSGDLSVYWYQQSLDQGLQFLIQYYNGEERAKGNILERFSAQQFPDLHSELNLSSLELGDSALYFCASGRGIQETQYFGPGTRLLVL.

The chain links TRBV5-1 to TRBJ2-1; 9 bases map to TRBD2. The CDR3 length is 15 residues. Per germline, CDR1 SGHRS and CDR2 YFSETQ. V shed 1 base and J 8 bases; nucleotides not matched to a gene: 7. The CDR3 DNA reads TGCGCCAGCAGCTTGCCGCTAGCGGGGAATGATGAGCAGTTCTTC. Protein: CASSLPLAGNDEQFF.

The CDR3 DNA reads TGTGCCAGCAGTAAGACAGGGGGGAAATCGCCCCAGCATTTT. As protein: CASSKTGGKSPQHF. V gene TRBV2 combines with J gene TRBJ1-5; TRBD1 agrees at 9 bases. The germline V gene encodes CDR1 SNHLY and CDR2 FYNNEI. CDR3 length equals 14 residues. V dropped 5 bases and J dropped 9; count of bases not matched to a gene: 8.

This chain connects TRBV28 to TRBJ1-2, with 8 positions matching TRBD1. With 5 bases clipped from V and 4 bases from J, the junction kept 15 bases outside the gene matches. This CDR3 is built from 17 residues. CDR1 and CDR2 (germline): MDHEN, SYDVKM. The CDR3 sequence: CASSPQSIDRGTYGYTF. CDR3 coding DNA: TGTGCCAGCAGTCCCCAGTCAATTGACAGGGGAACCTATGGCTACACCTTC.

The V gene is TRBV28, the J gene TRBJ2-5, with D possibly being TRBD1 (6 bases). CDR1 and CDR2 from the germline V gene are MDHEN and SYDVKM. The CDR3 extends over 15 amino acids. Trimming cost V 6 bases and J 1 base, with 15 bases left between them. For the CDR3, the DNA is TGTGCCAGCAGAGGACAGTCTCTTTCCCAAGAGACCCAGTACTTC. It translates to CASRGQSLSQETQYF.

This clone has a single count. This chain joins TRBV7-9 and TRBJ1-1, with 8 positions matching TRBD1. V dropped 5 bases and J dropped 3; count of bases not matched to a gene: 14. The V gene's germline CDR1 is SEHNR and CDR2 FQNEAQ (reference sequence). CDR3 length: 17 residues. DNA of the CDR3: TGTGCCAGCAGCCCTTCCCCGGACAGGGCAGTTGACACTGAAGCTTTCTTT. It translates to CASSPSPDRAVDTEAFF. The full variable domain, rest sourced from reference TRBV7-9 and TRBJ1-1, is DTGVSQNPRHKITKRGQNVTFRCDPISEHNRLYWYRQTLGQGPEFLTYFQNEAQLEKSRLLSDRFSAERPKGSFSTLEIQRTEQGDSAMYLCASSPSPDRAVDTEAFFGQGTRLTVV.

V gene TRBV5-4 combines with J gene TRBJ1-1; TRBD1 agrees at 8 bases. CDR1 and CDR2 (germline): SGHNT, YYREEE (reference sequence). This CDR3 is 14 amino acids long. Trimming removed 3 bases from V and 6 bases from J; junction bases left unmatched: 7. Here the CDR3 DNA reads TGTGCCAGCAGCTCAGGACAGGGTGGCGCTGAAGCTTTCTTT. Protein: CASSSGQGGAEAFF.

This chain connects TRBV5-6 to TRBJ2-5, with 7 positions matching TRBD1. This CDR3 is 18 amino acids long. Germline assignment: CDR1 SGHDT and CDR2 YYEEEE. Germline trimming cut 2 bases from V and 0 bases from J; bases unmatched to any gene: 13. The CDR3 protein is CASSLEGDRPGYQETQYF. CDR3 in DNA: TGTGCCAGCAGCTTAGAAGGGGACAGACCAGGGTACCAAGAGACCCAGTACTTC.

The count of this clone is one. This chain uses TRBV2 with TRBJ1-1, with 9 nucleotides matching TRBD1. The V gene end was trimmed by 6 bases and the J gene end by 11 bases; junction bases not matched to a gene: 7. This CDR3 has 12 amino acids. Germline loops: CDR1 SNHLY, CDR2 FYNNEI. In DNA form, the CDR3 reads TGTGCCAGCAGAGGACAGGGGACCGGTGCTTTCTTT. It yields the protein CASRGQGTGAFF.